The clone carrying this T cell receptor beta chain was observed a handful of times. The target antigen is unknown. This entry is derived from a study of CD8+CD57+ T cells in acquired aplastic anemia. As for the study in general: Healthy donors yielded some 11 million CD4+ cell reads on average. Whole-study findings and limits: Sharing between patients and controls was observed for twenty-nine CD8+ CDR3 sequences. A significant difference in CD8+ Simpson's diversity between patients and controls was not found.

Genomic DNA provided the template from which TCR beta VDJ and CDR3 profiles were obtained. One entry per CDR3 protein, called by TCRdb with MiXCR from the reads. The sample contains around 230,000 distinct CDR3 sequences, about 59% of which appear only once. There are 13 residues in the CDR3. The germline V gene has CDR1 LNHNV and CDR2 YYDKDF (reference sequence). V was clipped by 3 bases and J by 8 bases, with 13 bases between them. The chain combines TRBV15 with TRBJ1-1, with D tentatively TRBD1 (6 bases). Sequencing used sorted CD4+, CD8+, or CD8+CD57+ T cells (not recorded which) from PBMCs. The sequence derives from a human donor in good health. DNA of the CDR3: TGTGCCACCAGCAGTGGGGACAAATCCGAAGCTTTCTTT. Translated: CATSSGDKSEAFF.